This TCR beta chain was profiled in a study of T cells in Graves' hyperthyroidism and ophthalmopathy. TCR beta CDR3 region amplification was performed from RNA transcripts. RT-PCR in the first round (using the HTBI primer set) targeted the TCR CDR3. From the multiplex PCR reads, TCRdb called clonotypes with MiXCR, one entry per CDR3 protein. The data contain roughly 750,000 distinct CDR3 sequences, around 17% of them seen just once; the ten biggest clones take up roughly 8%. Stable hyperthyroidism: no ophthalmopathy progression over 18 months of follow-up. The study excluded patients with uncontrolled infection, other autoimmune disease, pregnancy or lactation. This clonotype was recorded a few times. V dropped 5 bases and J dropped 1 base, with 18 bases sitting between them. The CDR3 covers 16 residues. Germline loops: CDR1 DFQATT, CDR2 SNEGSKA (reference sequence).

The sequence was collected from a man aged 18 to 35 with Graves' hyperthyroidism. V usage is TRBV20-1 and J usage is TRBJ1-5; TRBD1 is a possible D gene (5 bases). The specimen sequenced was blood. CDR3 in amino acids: CSAGSQGILSNQPQHF. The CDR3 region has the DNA TGCAGTGCTGGATCTCAGGGAATCCTAAGCAATCAGCCCCAGCATTTT.